One sample yielded the 3 T cell receptor beta chains listed below, sequenced in a study of molecular identifiers for immune sequencing clone quantification. TCRdb re-called the PCR reads with MiXCR, one entry per CDR3 protein. The data contain under 600,000 distinct CDR3 sequences, about 25% of them singletons. The sample comprised naive CD8+ T cells from blood, with Jurkat cell RNA spiked in. Subset of the sample: FACS-sorted CD8+CD4-CCR7+CD45RA+ naive T cells. These receptors all come from a human donor in good health. Some libraries in this study had Jurkat cell RNA spiked in.

This clonotype was counted only a few times. The chain couples TRBV7-9 to TRBJ2-5; TRBD1 is a possible D gene (5 bases). V was clipped by 5 bases and J by 3 bases, with 13 bases between them. This CDR3 is built from 14 residues. Germline assignment: CDR1 SEHNR and CDR2 FQNEAQ (reference sequence). CDR3 sequence (DNA): TGTGCCAGCAGCGTCGTGGGGCAGAAAGAGACCCAGTACTTC. Translated, it gives CASSVVGQKETQYF.

Comment on this clonotype: A much larger clone differs by one base, so this may be a read error. The rearrangement links TRBV28 to TRBJ1-1; weak D call: TRBD1 (6 bases). The CDR3 spans 16 residues. In germline, CDR1 is MDHEN, CDR2 SYDVKM. CDR3 nucleotide sequence: TGTGCCGGCAGTTTCCCCCGCGGAGGGGGGAGGACTGAAGCTTTCTTT. It translates to CAGSFPRGGGRTEAFF.

Concerning this clonotype: This clone may be a read error of a much larger clone one base away. This rearrangement joins TRBV7-9 to TRBJ2-5; 7 bases match TRBD2. V shed 7 bases, J shed 0 bases, and the junction held 11 bases outside the gene matches. The length of the CDR3 is 16 residues. Germline V CDR1 and CDR2: SEHNR, FQNEAQ (reference sequence). The CDR3 sequence: CASIGSTAGYQETQYF. CDR3 coding DNA: TGTGCCAGCATCGGCTCTACAGCGGGGTACCAAGAGACCCAGTACTTC.